The clone carrying this T cell receptor beta chain was counted a few times. Its antigen is undetermined. The sample comes from a study of blood T cells in healthy people across ages. Broader study findings: Shifts in expanded clonotypes may have been confounded by donor CMV status, which was unknown. Across the age range, TCR beta diversity per million T cells fell in a roughly linear way. Fewer expanded clones and more diversity marked long-lived versus aged donors.

The CDR3 consists of 12 residues. The germline V gene encodes CDR1 LGHDT and CDR2 YNNKEL (reference sequence). The V and J ends lost 7 bases and 7 bases, in that order; junction bases with no gene match: 4. Primed by a sample-barcoded 5' primer and a J-beta primer mix, a second PCR proceeded for 7 to 11 cycles. Each of the cDNA molecules was tagged by a template-switch adaptor with 12 random nucleotides. TCRdb redid the calling of the 5' RACE reads with MiXCR, one entry per CDR3 protein. The sample includes over 700,000 distinct CDR3 sequences, about 53% of them seen just once. The chain joins TRBV3-1 to TRBJ1-2, with 9 nucleotides matching TRBD1. Sample: blood. The TCR comes from an older man in good health. In DNA, the CDR3 is TGTGCCAGCACCGGGACAGGGCTTGGCTACACCTTC. Translated, it gives CASTGTGLGYTF.